The T cell receptor (beta chain) described here comes from a study of blood T cell repertoires in COVID-19. Libraries were prepared by immunoSEQ multiplex PCR; TCRdb keeps only in-frame clonotypes and omits some of them. The data contain about 300,000 clones, around 87% of them singletons. The V segment lost 0 bases and the J segment 7 bases; nucleotides outside the gene matches: 9. The CDR3 sequence is 17 residues long. Looked up from germline, CDR1 is SGDLS and CDR2 is YYNGEE. The sample consisted of peripheral blood. The source is a woman between 35 and 50 years old who had recovered from COVID-19. The chain joins TRBV9 to TRBJ1-4; 10 nucleotides agree with TRBD1. The CDR3 bases are TGTGCCAGCAGCGTAGACCCCACCGGGACAGGGGCTGAAAAACTGTTTTTT. Translated: CASSVDPTGTGAEKLFF.